This T cell receptor beta chain derives from a study of response to subunit inactivated influenza vaccine. Study-wide findings and caveats: Each seasonal flu vaccination may recruit only limited new T cells, authors suggested.

Concerning this clonotype: Its cognate antigen is unknown.

MiXCR, applied by TCRdb to the RT-PCR reads, yields one record per CDR3 protein. The sample records about 300,000 distinct CDR3 sequences, 21% being singletons. The V end lost 1 base, the J end lost 2 bases, and 10 bases lay between the germline ends. Looked up from germline, CDR1 is SGHTA and CDR2 is FQGNSA. The CDR3 is made up of 15 amino acids. This clonotype originated in a man between 50 and 70 years old who received an inactivated influenza vaccine. Sequenced material: PBMCs from blood, taken approximately 20 months after vaccination. The chain combines TRBV7-2 with TRBJ2-3; D gene uncertain. The CDR3 coding sequence is TGTGCCAGCAGCTTAGGTACACCTTTCACAGATACGCAGTATTTT. Protein sequence: CASSLGTPFTDTQYF.